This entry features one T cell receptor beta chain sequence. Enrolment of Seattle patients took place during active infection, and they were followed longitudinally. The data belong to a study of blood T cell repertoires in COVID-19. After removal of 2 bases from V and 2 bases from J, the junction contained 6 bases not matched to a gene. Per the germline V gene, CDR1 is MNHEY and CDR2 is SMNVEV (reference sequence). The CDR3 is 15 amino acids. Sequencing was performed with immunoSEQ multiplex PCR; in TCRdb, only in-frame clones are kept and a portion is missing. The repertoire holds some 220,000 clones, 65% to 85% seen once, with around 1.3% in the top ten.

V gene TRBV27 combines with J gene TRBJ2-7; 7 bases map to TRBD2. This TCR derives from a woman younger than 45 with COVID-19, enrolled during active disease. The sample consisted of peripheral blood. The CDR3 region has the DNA TGTGCCAGCAGTTTAGGCGGGAGTAGCACCTACGAGCAGTACTTC. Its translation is CASSLGGSSTYEQYF.